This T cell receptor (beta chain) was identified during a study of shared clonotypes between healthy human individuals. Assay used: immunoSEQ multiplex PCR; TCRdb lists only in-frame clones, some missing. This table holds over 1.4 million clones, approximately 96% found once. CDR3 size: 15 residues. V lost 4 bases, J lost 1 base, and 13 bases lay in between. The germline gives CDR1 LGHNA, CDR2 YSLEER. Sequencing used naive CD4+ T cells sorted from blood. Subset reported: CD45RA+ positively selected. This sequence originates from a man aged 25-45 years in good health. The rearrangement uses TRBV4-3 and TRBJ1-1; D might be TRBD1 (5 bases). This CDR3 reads CASSLMTDRNTEAFF. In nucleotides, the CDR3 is TGCGCCAGCAGCCTGATGACAGACCGGAACACTGAAGCTTTCTTT.